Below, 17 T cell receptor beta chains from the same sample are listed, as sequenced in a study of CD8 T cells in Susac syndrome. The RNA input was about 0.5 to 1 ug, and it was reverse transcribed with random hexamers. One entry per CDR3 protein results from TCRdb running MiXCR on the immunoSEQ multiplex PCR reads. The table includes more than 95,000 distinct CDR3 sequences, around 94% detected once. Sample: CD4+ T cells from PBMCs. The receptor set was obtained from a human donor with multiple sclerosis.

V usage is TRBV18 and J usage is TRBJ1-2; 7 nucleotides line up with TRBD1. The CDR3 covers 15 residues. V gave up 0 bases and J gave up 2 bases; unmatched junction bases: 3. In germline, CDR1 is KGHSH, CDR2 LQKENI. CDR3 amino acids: CASSPPGTANYGYTF. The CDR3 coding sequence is TGTGCCAGCTCACCACCCGGGACAGCAAACTATGGCTACACCTTC.

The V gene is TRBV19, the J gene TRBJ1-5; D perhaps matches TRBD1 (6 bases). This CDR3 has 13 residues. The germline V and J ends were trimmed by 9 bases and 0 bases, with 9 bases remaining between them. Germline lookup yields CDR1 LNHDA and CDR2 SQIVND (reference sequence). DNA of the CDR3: TGTGCCAGCAAAGGGGGTAGCAATCAGCCCCAGCATTTT. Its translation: CASKGGSNQPQHF.

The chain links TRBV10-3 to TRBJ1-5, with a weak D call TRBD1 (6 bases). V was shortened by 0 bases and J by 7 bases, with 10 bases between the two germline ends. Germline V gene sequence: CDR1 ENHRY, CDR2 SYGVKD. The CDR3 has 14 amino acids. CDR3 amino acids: CAISESTQGQPQHF. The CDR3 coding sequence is TGTGCCATCAGTGAGTCGACACAGGGCCAGCCCCAGCATTTT.

For the CDR3, the DNA is TGTGCCAGCAAAGCGTGGAGTGAATCACCGGAAGCTTTCTTT. Translating it yields CASKAWSESPEAFF. This chain uses TRBV27 with TRBJ1-1; D not certain. Germline V gene data show CDR1 as MNHEY and CDR2 as SMNVEV (reference sequence). V lost 7 bases and J lost 8, with 20 bases in between. The CDR3 is 14 amino acids.

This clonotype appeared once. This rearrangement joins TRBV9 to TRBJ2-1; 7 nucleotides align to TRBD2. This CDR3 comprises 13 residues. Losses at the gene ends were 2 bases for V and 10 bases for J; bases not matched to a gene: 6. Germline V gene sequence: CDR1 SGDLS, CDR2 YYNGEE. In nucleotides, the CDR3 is TGTGCCAGCAGCGTCGGAGCGGGGAGGGAGCAGTTCTTC. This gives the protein CASSVGAGREQFF.

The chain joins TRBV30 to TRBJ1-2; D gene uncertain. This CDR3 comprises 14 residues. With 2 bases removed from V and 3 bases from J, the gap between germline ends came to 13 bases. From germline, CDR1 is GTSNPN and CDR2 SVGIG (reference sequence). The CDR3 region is CAWSRGEGYYGYTF. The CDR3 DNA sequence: TGTGCCTGGAGTCGGGGAGAGGGTTACTATGGCTACACCTTC.

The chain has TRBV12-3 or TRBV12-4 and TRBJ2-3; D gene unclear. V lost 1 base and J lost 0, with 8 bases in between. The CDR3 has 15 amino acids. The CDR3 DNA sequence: TGTGCCAGCAGTTTAGTTGCCGCGAGCACAGATACGCAGTATTTT. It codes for CASSLVAASTDTQYF.

In nucleotides, the CDR3 is TGTGCCAGCAGTTCACCCCCTGGGGGGGGGTTAACCGAGACCCAGTACTTC. It specifies CASSSPPGGGLTETQYF. The J gene is TRBJ2-5, the V gene TRBV12-3 or TRBV12-4; TRBD2 matches at 7 bases. The CDR3 length is 17 residues. The V segment lost 4 bases and the J segment 5 bases; nucleotides outside the gene matches: 16.

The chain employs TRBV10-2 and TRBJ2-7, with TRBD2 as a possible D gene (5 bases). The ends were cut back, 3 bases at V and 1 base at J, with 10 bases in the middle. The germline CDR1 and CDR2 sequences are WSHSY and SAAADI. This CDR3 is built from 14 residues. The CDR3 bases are TGCGCCAGCAGTGATGAGGGAGAGTCCTACGAGCAGTACTTC. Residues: CASSDEGESYEQYF.

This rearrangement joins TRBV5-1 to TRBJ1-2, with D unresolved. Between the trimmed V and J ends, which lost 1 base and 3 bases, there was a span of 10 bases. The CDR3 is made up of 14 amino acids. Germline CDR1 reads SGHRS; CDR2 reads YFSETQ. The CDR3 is CASSLIGEDYGYTF. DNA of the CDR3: TGCGCCAGCAGCTTGATCGGGGAAGACTATGGCTACACCTTC.

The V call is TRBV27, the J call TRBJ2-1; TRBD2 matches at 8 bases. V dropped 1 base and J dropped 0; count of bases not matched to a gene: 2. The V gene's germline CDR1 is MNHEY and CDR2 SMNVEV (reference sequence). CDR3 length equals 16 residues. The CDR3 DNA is TGTGCCAGCAGTTTATTTGCGGGGGGCTCCTACAATGAGCAGTTCTTC. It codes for CASSLFAGGSYNEQFF.

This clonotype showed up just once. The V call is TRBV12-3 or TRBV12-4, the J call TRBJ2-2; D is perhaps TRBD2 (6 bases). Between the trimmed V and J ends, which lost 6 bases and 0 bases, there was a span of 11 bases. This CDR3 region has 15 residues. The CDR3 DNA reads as TGTGCCAGCAGGACCGGGACTTCGAACACCGGGGAGCTGTTTTTT. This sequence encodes CASRTGTSNTGELFF.

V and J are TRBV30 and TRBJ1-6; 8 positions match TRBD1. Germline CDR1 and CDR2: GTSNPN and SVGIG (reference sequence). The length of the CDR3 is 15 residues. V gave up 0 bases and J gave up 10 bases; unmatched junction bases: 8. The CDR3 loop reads CAWSVWKDRDSPLHF. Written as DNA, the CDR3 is TGTGCCTGGAGTGTATGGAAGGACAGGGACTCACCCCTCCACTTT.

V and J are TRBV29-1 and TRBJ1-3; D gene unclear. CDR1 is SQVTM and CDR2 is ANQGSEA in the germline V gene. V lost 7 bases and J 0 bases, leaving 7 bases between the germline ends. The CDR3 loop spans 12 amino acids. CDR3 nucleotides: TGCAGCGCGGATGTCTCTGGAAACACCATATATTTT. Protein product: CSADVSGNTIYF.

The CDR3 spells CASSLVSRGGEQFF. The CDR3 nucleotides are TGTGCCAGCAGCTTAGTTTCCCGGGGCGGGGAGCAGTTCTTC. The rearrangement links TRBV11-1 to TRBJ2-1; perhaps D is TRBD1 or TRBD2 (5 bases each). Trimming cost V 1 base and J 10 bases, with 14 bases left between them. The V gene's germline CDR1 is SGHAT and CDR2 FQDESV (reference sequence). This CDR3 comprises 14 residues.

Written as DNA, the CDR3 is TGTGCCAGCCACGGACAGGGGGATGCGAAGGGCTACACCTTC. It specifies CASHGQGDAKGYTF. The gene calls are TRBV2 and TRBJ1-2; 10 nucleotides match TRBD1. From germline, CDR1 is SNHLY and CDR2 FYNNEI. Trimming cost V 8 bases and J 8 bases; bases outside gene matches: 11. CDR3 length equals 14 residues.

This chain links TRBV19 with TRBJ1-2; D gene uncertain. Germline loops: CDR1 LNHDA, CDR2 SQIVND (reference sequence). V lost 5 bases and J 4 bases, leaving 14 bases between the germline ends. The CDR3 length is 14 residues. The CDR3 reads CASSRMTEIYGYTF. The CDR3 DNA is TGTGCCAGTAGTCGAATGACGGAAATCTATGGCTACACCTTC.